The source of this TCR beta chain is a study of CD8+CD57+ T cells in acquired aplastic anemia. Study as a whole: The mean DNA yield obtained from sorted CD4+ and CD8+ cells came to approximately 3 ug. Healthy donors averaged around 10 million reads for CD4+ cells.

TCR beta VDJ and CDR3 profiles were obtained from a genomic DNA template. TCRdb ran MiXCR on the reads and lists one entry per CDR3 protein. The sample includes about 210,000 distinct CDR3 sequences, 34% of them seen just once. Whole-study findings and limits: CD8+ Simpson's diversity in patients was not significantly different from that in controls.

There are many counts of this clonotype. Its antigen is still unknown. The sample taken for sequencing was sorted CD4+, CD8+, or CD8+CD57+ T cells (not recorded which) from PBMCs. The receptor was derived from a human donor in good health, serving as a control.

This CDR3 reads CASSLGRFDYGYTF. The CDR3 DNA follows: TGCGCCAGCAGCTTGGGTCGGTTTGACTATGGCTACACCTTC. The chain employs TRBV5-1 and TRBJ1-2, with D unclear. CDR1 and CDR2 from the germline V gene are SGHRS and YFSETQ. The CDR3 has 14 residues. The ends were cut back, 0 bases at V and 3 bases at J, with 9 bases in the middle.